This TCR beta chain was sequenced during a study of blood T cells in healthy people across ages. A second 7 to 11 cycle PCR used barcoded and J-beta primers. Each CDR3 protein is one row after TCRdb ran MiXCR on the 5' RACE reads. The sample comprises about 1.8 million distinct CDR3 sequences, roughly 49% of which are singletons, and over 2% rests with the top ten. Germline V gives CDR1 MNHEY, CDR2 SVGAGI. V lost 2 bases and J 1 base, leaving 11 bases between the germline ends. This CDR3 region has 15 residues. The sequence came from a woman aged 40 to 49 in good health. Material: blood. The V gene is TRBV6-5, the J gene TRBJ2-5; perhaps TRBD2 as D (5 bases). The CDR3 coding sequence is TGTGCCAGCAGTTACAGCGGACGCGTCCAAGAGACCCAGTACTTC. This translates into CASSYSGRVQETQYF.